The 13 T cell receptor beta chains below all came from one sample that was sequenced in a study of shared clonotypes between healthy human individuals. Measured with immunoSEQ multiplex PCR; TCRdb has only the in-frame clones, and not every one. Of roughly 300,000 clones in the sample, over 70% are singletons; the top ten hold 10%. The sequencing sample was made of memory CD4+ T cells sorted from blood. Subset indicated: CD45RA-negative fraction. These receptors were taken from a man in his thirties or forties in good health.

The chain links TRBV29-1 to TRBJ1-1; D is unresolved. V was cut by 3 bases and J by 0 bases, with 17 bases left in between. This CDR3 contains 16 residues. Germline V gene sequence: CDR1 SQVTM, CDR2 ANQGSEA. This chain's CDR3 is CSVDPIKAGVNTEAFF. As DNA, the CDR3 is TGCAGCGTTGATCCGATCAAGGCCGGGGTGAACACTGAAGCTTTCTTT.

V is TRBV2 and J is TRBJ1-3; TRBD1 matches 7 bases. This CDR3 contains 14 residues. The ends lost 6 bases at V and 4 bases at J; junction bases unmatched: 6. Germline CDR1 and CDR2: SNHLY and FYNNEI. The CDR3 here is CASSIQGLGNTIYF. The CDR3 DNA reads as TGTGCCAGCAGCATACAGGGGCTCGGAAACACCATATATTTT.

V usage is TRBV6-5 and J usage is TRBJ1-5, with TRBD1 matching over 7 bases. The germline gives CDR1 MNHEY, CDR2 SVGAGI. Unmatched junction bases numbered 7, after V lost 0 bases and J lost 5 bases. The CDR3 is 16 residues long. In DNA form, the CDR3 reads TGTGCCAGCAGTTACTCCAACAGGGGTGGAGATCAGCCCCAGCATTTT. It yields the protein CASSYSNRGGDQPQHF.

The chain couples TRBV7-2 to TRBJ2-1; 13 bases are a match to TRBD2. This CDR3 contains 17 residues. Germline CDR1 and CDR2: SGHTA and FQGNSA. Losses at the gene ends were 4 bases for V and 6 bases for J; bases not matched to a gene: 9. CDR3 loop: CASSSRTSGRIGNEQFF. The CDR3 nucleotides are TGTGCCAGCAGCTCCCGGACTAGCGGGAGAATTGGCAATGAGCAGTTCTTC.

This clone was picked up a small number of times. This rearrangement joins TRBV4-2 to TRBJ2-7; tentative D call: TRBD1 (5 bases). Trimming pared 2 bases from V and 1 base from J, leaving 12 bases between. The CDR3 totals 15 residues. The germline V gene has CDR1 LGHNA and CDR2 YNFKEQ. The CDR3 region has the DNA TGTGCCAGCAGCCAATTTGATCAGGGATCCTACGAGCAGTACTTC. This gives the protein CASSQFDQGSYEQYF.

The chain couples TRBV6-1 to TRBJ2-5; 12 bases align to TRBD2. The CDR3 covers 14 residues. The trim removed 8 bases at V and 4 bases at J, leaving 5 bases unmatched. Germline values: CDR1 MNHNS, CDR2 SASEGT. The CDR3 DNA is TGTGCCAGCCAAGGACTAGCGGGACTAGAGACCCAGTACTTC. Translating it yields CASQGLAGLETQYF.

This clone was found once. Mismatch with germline at one junction end may stem from a read error. The chain is built from TRBV18 and TRBJ2-2, with 7 bases lining up with TRBD1. This CDR3 contains 15 residues. Germline V gene sequence: CDR1 KGHSH, CDR2 LQKENI. The CDR3 sequence: CASSQTGLNTRELFF. CDR3 bases: TGTGCCAGCTCACAGACAGGGTTAAACACCAGGGAGCTGTTTTTT.

Many counts were recorded for this clone. The chain couples TRBV18 to TRBJ2-1; a possible D gene is TRBD2 (6 bases). The germline CDR1 and CDR2 sequences are KGHSH and LQKENI. CDR3 length: 16 residues. Trimming left V 0 bases short and J 9 bases short, with 18 bases between. As DNA, the CDR3 is TGTGCCAGCTCACCACCGCGCGGGAAACGAGGTGTTGAGCAGTTCTTC. Its translation: CASSPPRGKRGVEQFF.

This clone was found once. The chain recombines TRBV28 with TRBJ1-2; TRBD1 matches 12 bases. The CDR3 spans 16 residues. CDR1 and CDR2 (germline): MDHEN, SYDVKM. Trimming cost V 5 bases and J 6 bases; bases outside gene matches: 10. CDR3: CASSRTLRDRGHGYTF. The CDR3 DNA follows: TGTGCCAGCAGTCGCACCCTCCGGGACAGGGGGCATGGCTACACCTTC.

The chain combines TRBV5-1 with TRBJ2-5; 9 bases match TRBD2. Germline V gene lookup returns CDR1 SGHRS and CDR2 YFSETQ. The CDR3 extends over 14 amino acids. J lost 2 bases, V lost 4 bases, and 3 bases had no gene match. CDR3 sequence reads: CASSLAGTQETQYF. The CDR3, as DNA: TGCGCCAGCAGCCTAGCGGGAACACAAGAGACCCAGTACTTC.

As regards this clone: In this CDR3 the conserved last residue, phenylalanine or tryptophan, is missing, so a read error is likely. It is unclear where the CDR3 begins or ends on the DNA, so no DNA is shown, and the CDR3 is as TCRdb lists it. The chain couples TRBV11-3 to TRBJ2-7; the table's D call, TRBD1, was not checked against the DNA. Germline V CDR1 and CDR2: SGHNT, YENEEA. Termini included, the CDR3 measures 8 amino acids. The CDR3 spells CASSLGQG.

The chain has TRBV9 and TRBJ2-1; no clear D gene. This CDR3 has 15 residues. Germline assignment: CDR1 SGDLS and CDR2 YYNGEE. Trimming took 2 bases from V and 0 from J, leaving 9 bases between them. The CDR3 DNA reads as TGTGCCAGCAGCGTGGATAGAAGCTCCTACAATGAGCAGTTCTTC. Protein: CASSVDRSSYNEQFF.

Comments on this clone: This sequence is one base from a far larger clone and is likely a read error. The chain is built from TRBV27 and TRBJ2-7; 7 bases are shared with TRBD1. Germline V gene lookup returns CDR1 MNHEY and CDR2 SMNVEV (reference sequence). The CDR3 covers 13 residues. Unmatched junction bases numbered 1, after V lost 4 bases and J lost 1 base. CDR3 protein: CASSWDSSYEQYF. DNA of the CDR3: TGTGCCAGCAGTTGGGACAGTTCCTACGAGCAGTACTTC.